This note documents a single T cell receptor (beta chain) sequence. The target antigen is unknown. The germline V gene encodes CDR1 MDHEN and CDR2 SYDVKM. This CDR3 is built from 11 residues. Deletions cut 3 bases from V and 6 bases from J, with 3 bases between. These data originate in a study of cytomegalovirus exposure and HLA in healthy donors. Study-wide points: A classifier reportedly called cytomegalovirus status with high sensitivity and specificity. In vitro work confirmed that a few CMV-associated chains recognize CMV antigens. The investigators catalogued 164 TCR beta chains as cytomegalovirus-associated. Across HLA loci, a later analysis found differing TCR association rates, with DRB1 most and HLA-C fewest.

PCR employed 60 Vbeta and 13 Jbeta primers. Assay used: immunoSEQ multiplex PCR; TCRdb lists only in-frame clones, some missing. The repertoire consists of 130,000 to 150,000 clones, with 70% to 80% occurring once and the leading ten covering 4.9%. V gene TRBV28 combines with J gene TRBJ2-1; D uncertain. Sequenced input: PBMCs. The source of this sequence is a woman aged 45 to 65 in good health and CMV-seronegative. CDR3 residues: CASSFLNEQFF. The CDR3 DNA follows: TGTGCCAGCAGTTTCCTCAATGAGCAGTTCTTC.